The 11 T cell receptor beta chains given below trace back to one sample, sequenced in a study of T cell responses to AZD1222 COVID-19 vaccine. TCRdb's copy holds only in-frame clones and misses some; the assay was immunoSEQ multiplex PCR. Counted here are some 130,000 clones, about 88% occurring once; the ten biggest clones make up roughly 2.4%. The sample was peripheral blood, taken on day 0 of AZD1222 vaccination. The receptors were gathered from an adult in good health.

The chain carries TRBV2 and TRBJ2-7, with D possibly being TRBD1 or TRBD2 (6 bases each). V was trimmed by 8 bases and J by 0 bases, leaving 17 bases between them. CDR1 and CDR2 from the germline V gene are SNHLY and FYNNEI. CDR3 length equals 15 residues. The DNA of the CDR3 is TGTGCCAGCTCCGGAGGGGGGCGAAGCTCCTACGAGCAGTACTTC. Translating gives CASSGGGRSSYEQYF.

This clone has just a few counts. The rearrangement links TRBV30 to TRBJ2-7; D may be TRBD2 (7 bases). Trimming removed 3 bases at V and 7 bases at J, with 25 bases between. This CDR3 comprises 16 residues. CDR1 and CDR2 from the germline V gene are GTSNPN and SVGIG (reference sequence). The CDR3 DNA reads TGTGCCTGGAGCCCTAGGGGGGGCGGCCTACCCCGGGAGCAGTACTTC. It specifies CAWSPRGGGLPREQYF. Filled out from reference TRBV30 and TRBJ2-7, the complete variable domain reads SQTIHQWPATLVQPVGSPLSLECTVEGTSNPNLYWYRQAAGRGLQLLFYSVGIGQISSEVPQNLSASRPQDRQFILSSKKLLLSDSGFYLCAWSPRGGGLPREQYFGPGTRLTVT.

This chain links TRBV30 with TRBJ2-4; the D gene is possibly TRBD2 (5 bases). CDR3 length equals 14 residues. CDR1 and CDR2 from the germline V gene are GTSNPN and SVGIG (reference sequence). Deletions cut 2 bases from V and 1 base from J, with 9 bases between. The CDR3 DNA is TGTGCCTGGAGTCGAGGGTTGGCCAAAAACATTCAGTACTTC. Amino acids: CAWSRGLAKNIQYF.

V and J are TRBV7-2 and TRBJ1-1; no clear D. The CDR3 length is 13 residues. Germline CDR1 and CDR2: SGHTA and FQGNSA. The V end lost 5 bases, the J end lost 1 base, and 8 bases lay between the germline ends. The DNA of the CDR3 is TGTGCCAGCAGCCCCAAGGGGAACACTGAAGCTTTCTTT. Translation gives CASSPKGNTEAFF.

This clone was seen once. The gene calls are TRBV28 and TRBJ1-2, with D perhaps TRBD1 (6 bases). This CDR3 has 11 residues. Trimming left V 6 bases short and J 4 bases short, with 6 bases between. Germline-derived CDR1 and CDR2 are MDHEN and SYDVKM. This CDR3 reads CASRGAYGYTF. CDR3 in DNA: TGTGCCAGCAGGGGGGCCTATGGCTACACCTTC.

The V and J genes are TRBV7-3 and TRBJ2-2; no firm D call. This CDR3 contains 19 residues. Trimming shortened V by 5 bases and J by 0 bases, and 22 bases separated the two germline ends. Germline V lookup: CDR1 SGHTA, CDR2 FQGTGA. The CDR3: CASSARDGRSYANTGELFF. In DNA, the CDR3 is TGTGCCAGCAGCGCAAGAGACGGTAGAAGTTACGCGAACACCGGGGAGCTGTTTTTT.

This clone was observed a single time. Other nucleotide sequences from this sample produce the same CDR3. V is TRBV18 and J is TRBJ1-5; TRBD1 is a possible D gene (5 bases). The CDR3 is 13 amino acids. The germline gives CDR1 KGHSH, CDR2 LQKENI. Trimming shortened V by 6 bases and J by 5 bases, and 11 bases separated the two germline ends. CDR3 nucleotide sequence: TGTGCCAGCTCTCGGGACGGAGATCAGCCCCAGCATTTT. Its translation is CASSRDGDQPQHF.

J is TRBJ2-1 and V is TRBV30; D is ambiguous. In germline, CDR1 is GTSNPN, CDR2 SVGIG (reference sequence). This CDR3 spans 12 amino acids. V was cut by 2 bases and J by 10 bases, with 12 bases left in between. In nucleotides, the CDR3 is TGTGCCTGGAGTTCCCGGGCCGGGGAGCAGTTCTTC. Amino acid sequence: CAWSSRAGEQFF.

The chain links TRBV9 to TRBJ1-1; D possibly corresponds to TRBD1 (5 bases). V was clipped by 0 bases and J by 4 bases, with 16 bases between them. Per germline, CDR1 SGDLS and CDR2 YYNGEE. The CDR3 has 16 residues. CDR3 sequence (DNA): TGTGCCAGCAGCGTAGTGGCAGGGCCCTGGGTCACTGAAGCTTTCTTT. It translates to CASSVVAGPWVTEAFF.

The CDR3 loop is CASSLDGYGYTF. The CDR3 DNA reads TGTGCCAGCAGCTTAGACGGTTATGGCTACACCTTC. The chain uses TRBV11-2 and TRBJ1-2, with unresolved D. Germline V lookup: CDR1 SGHAT, CDR2 FQNNGV. V was shortened by 0 bases and J by 5 bases, with 4 bases between the two germline ends. The CDR3 runs to 12 residues.

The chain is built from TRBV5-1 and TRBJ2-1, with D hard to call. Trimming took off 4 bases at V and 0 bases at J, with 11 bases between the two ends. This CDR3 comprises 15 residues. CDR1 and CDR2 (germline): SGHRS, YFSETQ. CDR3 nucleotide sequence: TGCGCCAGCAGCCCGGGTCTTAGCTCCTACAATGAGCAGTTCTTC. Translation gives CASSPGLSSYNEQFF. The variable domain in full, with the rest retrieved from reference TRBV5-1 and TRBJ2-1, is KAGVTQTPRYLIKTRGQQVTLSCSPISGHRSVSWYQQTPGQGLQFLFEYFSETQRNKGNFPGRFSGRQFSNSRSEMNVSTLELGDSALYLCASSPGLSSYNEQFFGPGTRLTVL.